This is a list of T cell receptor beta chains from one sample in a study of shared clonotypes between healthy human individuals. Generated by immunoSEQ multiplex PCR, the TCRdb table keeps only in-frame clones and is missing some. The sample has 400,000 to 550,000 clones, 79% seen once. The sequenced sample consisted of PBMCs. The receptors stem from a woman aged 40 to 50 in good health. Some clones in this sample may be carry-over from other donors' samples. The conserved cysteine and the conserved F or W are not part of the CDR3 here. Fields, in order: clone size, V gene, CDR3 protein. Clone size appears in some rows only: once, few, many, or a class for an expanded clone.

>-|TRBV9
ASRVPRTRASTDTQY
>-|TRBV18
ASSRQRDGAYNEQF
>many|TRBV4-2
ASSQGASGAWEQY
>few|TRBV5-1
ASSLSDTGELF
>-|TRBV28
ASSPPGVGETQY
>-|TRBV27
ASSPRDSRNYGYT
>-|TRBV14
ASSQAGTGIGLMHRSELF
>-|TRBV29-1
SVEVGTGNSYNEQF
>-|TRBV4-2
ASSGTGTDYEQY
>-|TRBV14
ASSPGATYTEAF
>-|TRBV9
ASTTGQGHTGELF
>-|TRBV7-2
ASSPGWSAETQY
>-|TRBV15
ATSRDVPYSLAGGPYEQY
>many|TRBV7-2
ASSLAGGSTEAF
>-|TRBV7-2
ASSRQGHGETQY
>-|TRBV10-1
ASIKGQGSAIY
>-|TRBV4-1
ASSQEIRHYEQY
>once|TRBV6-1
ASSELGSGEQY
>-|TRBV11-2
ASSVTSYEQY
>few|TRBV28
ASSLPGSSINEQY
>-|TRBV5-1
ASSMTGVSTDTQY
>-|TRBV4-1
ASKGQLSGNTIY